The 4 T cell receptor beta chains listed next were all sequenced from one sample in a study of T cell repertoires in ileal Crohn's disease. Sequencing was performed with immunoSEQ multiplex PCR; in TCRdb, only in-frame clones are kept and a portion is missing. The sample has roughly 5,800 clones; about four fifths are singletons. As for time point: inflamed ileum from the surgical specimen. The material sequenced was ileal tissue. The receptors were sampled from an adult with Crohn's disease.

The rearrangement uses TRBV21-1 and TRBJ1-1; the table's TRBD1 call for D was not verified on the DNA. TRBV21-1 is shown as a pseudogene. The length of the CDR3 is 16 residues. The CDR3 DNA is TGTGCCAGCAGCAAATTACCCCGACAGGGGTGGCCTGAAGCTTTCTTT. This translates into CASSKLPRQGWPEAFF.

The chain is built from TRBV2 and TRBJ1-4; a possible D gene is TRBD1 (6 bases). This CDR3 region has 15 residues. The V end lost 0 bases, the J end lost 8 bases, and 13 bases lay between the germline ends. The germline CDR1 and CDR2 sequences are SNHLY and FYNNEI. CDR3 sequence: CASSEALGGGEKLFF. The CDR3 coding sequence is TGTGCCAGCAGTGAAGCTCTAGGGGGAGGGGAAAAACTGTTTTTT.

The chain joins TRBV5-1 to TRBJ1-1; maybe TRBD1 (5 bases). Trimming cost V 1 base and J 2 bases, with 15 bases left between them. The CDR3 contains 16 residues. Germline CDR1 SGHRS, CDR2 YFSETQ. DNA for the CDR3: TGCGCCAGCAGCTTGCTGGGTACTGGGGGTAACACTGAAGCTTTCTTT. Translated, it gives CASSLLGTGGNTEAFF.

The chain carries TRBV10-3 and TRBJ2-7, with D possibly TRBD1 on 5 matching bases. Deletions cut 4 bases from V and 0 bases from J, with 10 bases between. The CDR3 spans 14 residues. From germline, CDR1 is ENHRY and CDR2 SYGVKD. The CDR3 nucleotides are TGTGCCATCAGTGGGACACCGAACTCCTACGAGCAGTACTTC. This translates into CAISGTPNSYEQYF.